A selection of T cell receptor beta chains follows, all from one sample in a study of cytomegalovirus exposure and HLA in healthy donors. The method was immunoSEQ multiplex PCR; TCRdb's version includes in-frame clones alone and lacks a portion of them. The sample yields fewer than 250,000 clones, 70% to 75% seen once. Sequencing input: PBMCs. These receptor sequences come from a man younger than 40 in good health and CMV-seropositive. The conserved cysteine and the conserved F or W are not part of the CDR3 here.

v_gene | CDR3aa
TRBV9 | ASSLGGGKYNEQF
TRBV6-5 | ASSYGSNWNTEAF
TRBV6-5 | ASSRDFRGTQY
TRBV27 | ASSLYEGAIANTGELF
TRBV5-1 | ASSQGQASNTGELF
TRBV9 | ASSVLTGKSTDTQY
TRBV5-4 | ASSLVGTGTYGQY
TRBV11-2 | ASIPRASGENEQF
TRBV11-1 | ASSFRGSTGELF
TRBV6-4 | ASSEVARRTDTQY
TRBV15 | ATSRGSYPPY
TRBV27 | ASSFNVQGKLF
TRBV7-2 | ASSLRGPYTGELF
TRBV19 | ASSIVGGRNSNQPQH
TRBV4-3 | ASSQEEGTGGENEKLF
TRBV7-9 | ASSLAGDRNTQY
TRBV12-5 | ASGFSGSSYNEQF
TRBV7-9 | ASHEQY
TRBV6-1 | ASPREGDNYGYT
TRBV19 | ASSRPGQSYGYT
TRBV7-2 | ASRRQGSETQY
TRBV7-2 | ASSLRQGSGEQY
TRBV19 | ASSPRQGMRSTDTQY
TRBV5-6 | ASSRTGTSPNEQF
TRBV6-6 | ASRQGNTEAF
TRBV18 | ASSTGDQGYLEQY
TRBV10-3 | AIKGGGSTYEQY
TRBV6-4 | ASTLGGGWGNTIY
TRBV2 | AIRAGQRIEGYT
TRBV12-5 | ASGLGGLGNSPLH
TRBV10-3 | AIRVDRKPYEQY
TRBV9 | ASSVASTSSYNEQF
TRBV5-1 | ASNNPEGLADNEQF
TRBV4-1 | ASSRARTSGRYQETQY
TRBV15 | ATSRRVADTSTDTQY
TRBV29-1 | SVTGMNTGELF
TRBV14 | ASSQGLDSSYNEQF
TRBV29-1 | SVADREVAYEQY
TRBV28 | ASHRHDTGELF
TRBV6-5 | ASSNGQGSQPQH
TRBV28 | ASSLVGDEQY